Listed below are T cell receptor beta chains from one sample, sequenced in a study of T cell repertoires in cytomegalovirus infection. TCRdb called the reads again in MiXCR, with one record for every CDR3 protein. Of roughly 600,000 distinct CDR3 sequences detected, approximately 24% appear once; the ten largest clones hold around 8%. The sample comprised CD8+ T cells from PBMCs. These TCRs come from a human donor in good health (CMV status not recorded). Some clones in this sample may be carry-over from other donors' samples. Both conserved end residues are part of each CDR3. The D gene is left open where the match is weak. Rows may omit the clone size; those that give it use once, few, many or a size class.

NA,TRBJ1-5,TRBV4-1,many,TGCGCCAGCAGCCAAGCCAGCAGCAATCAGCCCCAGCATTTT,CASSQASSNQPQHF
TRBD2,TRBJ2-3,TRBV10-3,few,TGTGCCATCAGTGAATCGGGGTCTATAGCGGGGGGGTTCACAGATACGCAGTATTTT,CAISESGSIAGGFTDTQYF
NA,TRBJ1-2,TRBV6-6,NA,TGTGCCAGCAGTTACGGAGGGGGTTCCAACTATGGCTACACCTTC,CASSYGGGSNYGYTF
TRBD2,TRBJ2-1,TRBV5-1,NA,TGCGCCAGCAGCTTCCCTGGACTAGCGGACAATGAGCAGTTCTTC,CASSFPGLADNEQFF
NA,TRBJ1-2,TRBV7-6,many,TGTGCCAGCAGCCCGGGAGACTATGGCTACACCTTC,CASSPGDYGYTF
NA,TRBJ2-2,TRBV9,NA,TGTGCCAGCAGCGTAGCGGGCAGATCCACCGGGGAGCTGTTTTTT,CASSVAGRSTGELFF
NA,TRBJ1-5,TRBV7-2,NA,TGTGCCAGCAGCTACCGGGACGGTGGGAGCAATCAGCCCCAGCATTTT,CASSYRDGGSNQPQHF
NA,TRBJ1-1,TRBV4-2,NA,TGTGCCAGCAGCCAGCACACAGAAGTCCGGGAAGCTTTCTTT,CASSQHTEVREAFF
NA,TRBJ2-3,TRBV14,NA,TGTGCCAGCAGCCAAGTCGCTGGAGATACGCAGTATTTT,CASSQVAGDTQYF
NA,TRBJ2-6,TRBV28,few,TGTGCCAGCAGTTTAATTGGGCCTGGGGCCAACGTCCTGACTTTC,CASSLIGPGANVLTF
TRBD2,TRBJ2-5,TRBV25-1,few,TGTGCCAGCAGTGAATACGGGTTTGGGGGGGAAGAGACCCAGTACTTC,CASSEYGFGGEETQYF
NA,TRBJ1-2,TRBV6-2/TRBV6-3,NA,TGTGCCAGCAGTTACTCGGGGCATGGCTACACCTTC,CASSYSGHGYTF
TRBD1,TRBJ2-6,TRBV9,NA,TGTGCCAGCAGCGTAGGGACAGGGATGGGGGCCAACGTCCTGACTTTC,CASSVGTGMGANVLTF
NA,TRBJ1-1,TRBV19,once,TGTGCCAGTAGTGCGGTGCGGGGCGCGGGCACTGAAGCTTTCTTT,CASSAVRGAGTEAFF
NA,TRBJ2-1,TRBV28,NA,TGTGCCAGCAGTTTATTAAGTGGCCACAATGAGCAGTTCTTC,CASSLLSGHNEQFF
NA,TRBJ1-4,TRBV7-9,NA,TGTGCCAGCAGCTCATCAGTTACGACTAATGAAAAACTGTTTTTT,CASSSSVTTNEKLFF
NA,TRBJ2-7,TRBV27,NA,TGTGCCAGCAGTTTATCCATCCAGGGCTACGAGCAGTACTTC,CASSLSIQGYEQYF
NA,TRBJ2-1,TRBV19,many,TGTGCCAGTATGGGTGCAGGGTCTAGAAACTCCTACAATGAGCAGTTCTTC,CASMGAGSRNSYNEQFF
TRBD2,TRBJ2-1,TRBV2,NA,TGTGCCTGGGGTAGCGGGGGGTTCTACAATGAGCAGTTCTTC,CAWGSGGFYNEQFF
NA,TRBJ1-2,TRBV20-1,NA,TGCAGTGCTAGAGAGACCTTTGGACCCTATGGCTACACCTTC,CSARETFGPYGYTF
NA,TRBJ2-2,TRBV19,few,TGTGCCAGTAGTGCCGGGACCTCGAACACCGGGGAGCTGTTTTTT,CASSAGTSNTGELFF
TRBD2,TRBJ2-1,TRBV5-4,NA,TGTGCCAGCAGCAAGGACACAGTCGGGACTAGCGGTGAGCAGTTCTTC,CASSKDTVGTSGEQFF
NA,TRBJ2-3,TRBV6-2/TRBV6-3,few,TGTGCCAGCAGCTTGGACTATTCCGATACGCAGTATTTT,CASSLDYSDTQYF
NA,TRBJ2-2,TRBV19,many,TGTGCCAGTAGTATTCTACAGGCTGCCTTAAGTGGGGAGCTGTTTTTT,CASSILQAALSGELFF
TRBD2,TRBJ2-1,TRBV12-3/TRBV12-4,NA,TGTGCCAGCAGTCTCACGACTAGCGGGAGGCACAATGAGCAGTTCTTC,CASSLTTSGRHNEQFF
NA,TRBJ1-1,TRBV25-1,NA,TGTGCCAGCAGCGGAGGGCCCTCCGGTGAGACTGAAGCTTTCTTT,CASSGGPSGETEAFF
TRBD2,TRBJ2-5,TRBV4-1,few,TGCGCCAGCAGCCCAGGGACTAGCGGGGTCGAAGAGACCCAGTACTTC,CASSPGTSGVEETQYF
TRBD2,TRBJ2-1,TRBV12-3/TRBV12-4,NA,TGTGCCAGCAGCGTTAGCGGGGGGATGTACAATGAGCAGTTCTTC,CASSVSGGMYNEQFF
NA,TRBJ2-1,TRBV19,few,TGTGCCAGTAGTAATAATCCCTCCTCCTACAATGAGCAGTTCTTC,CASSNNPSSYNEQFF
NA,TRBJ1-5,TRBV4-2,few,TGTGCCAGCAGCCAAGGGCACAATCAGCCCCAGCATTTT,CASSQGHNQPQHF
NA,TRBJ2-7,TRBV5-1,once,TGCGCCAGCAGCTACCAGGACTACTACGAGCAGTACTTC,CASSYQDYYEQYF
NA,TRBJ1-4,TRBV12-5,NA,TGTGCTAGTGGTTTGTCGGTAGGGACTAATGAAAAACTGTTTTTT,CASGLSVGTNEKLFF